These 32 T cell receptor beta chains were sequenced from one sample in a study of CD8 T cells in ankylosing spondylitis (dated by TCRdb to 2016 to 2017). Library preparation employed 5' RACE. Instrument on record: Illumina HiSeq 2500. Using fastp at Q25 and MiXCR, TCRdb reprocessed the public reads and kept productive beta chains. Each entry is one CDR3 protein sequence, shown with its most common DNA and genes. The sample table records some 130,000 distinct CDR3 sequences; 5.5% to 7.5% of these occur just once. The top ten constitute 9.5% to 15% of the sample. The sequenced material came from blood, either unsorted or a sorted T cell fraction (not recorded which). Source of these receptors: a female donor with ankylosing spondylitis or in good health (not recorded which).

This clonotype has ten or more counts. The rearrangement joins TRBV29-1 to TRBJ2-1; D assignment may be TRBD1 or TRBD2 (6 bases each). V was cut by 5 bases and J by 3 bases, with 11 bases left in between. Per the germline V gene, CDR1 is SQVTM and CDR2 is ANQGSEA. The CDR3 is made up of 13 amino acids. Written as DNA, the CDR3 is TGCAGCGTTAAGGGGGGCCGCTACAATGAGCAGTTCTTC. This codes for CSVKGGRYNEQFF.

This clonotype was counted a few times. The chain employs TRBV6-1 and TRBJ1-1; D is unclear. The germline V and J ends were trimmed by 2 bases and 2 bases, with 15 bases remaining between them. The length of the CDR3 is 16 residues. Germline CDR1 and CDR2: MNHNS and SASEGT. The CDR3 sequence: CASSENWGRLNTEAFF. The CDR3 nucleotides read TGTGCCAGCAGTGAAAACTGGGGAAGGCTTAACACTGAAGCTTTCTTT.

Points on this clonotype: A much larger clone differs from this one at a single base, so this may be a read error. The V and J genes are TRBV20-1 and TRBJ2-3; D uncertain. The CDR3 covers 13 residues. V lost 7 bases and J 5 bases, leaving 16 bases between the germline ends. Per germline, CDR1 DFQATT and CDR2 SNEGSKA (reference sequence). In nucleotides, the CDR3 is TGCAGTGTCTCTGGGCTAGTCCAAGATACGCAGTATTTT. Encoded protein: CSVSGLVQDTQYF.

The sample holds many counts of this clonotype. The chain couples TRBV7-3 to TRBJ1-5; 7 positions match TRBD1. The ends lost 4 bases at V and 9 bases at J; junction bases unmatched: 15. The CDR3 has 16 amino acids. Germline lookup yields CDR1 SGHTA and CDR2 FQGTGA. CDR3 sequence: CASSSRDRVVYWPQHF. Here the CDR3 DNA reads TGTGCCAGCAGCTCCAGGGACAGAGTCGTCTATTGGCCCCAGCATTTT. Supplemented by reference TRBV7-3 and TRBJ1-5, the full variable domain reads GAGVSQTPSNKVTEKGKYVELRCDPISGHTALYWYRQSLGQGPEFLIYFQGTGAADDSGLPNDRFFAVRPEGSVSTLKIQRTERGDSAVYLCASSSRDRVVYWPQHFGDGTRLSIL.

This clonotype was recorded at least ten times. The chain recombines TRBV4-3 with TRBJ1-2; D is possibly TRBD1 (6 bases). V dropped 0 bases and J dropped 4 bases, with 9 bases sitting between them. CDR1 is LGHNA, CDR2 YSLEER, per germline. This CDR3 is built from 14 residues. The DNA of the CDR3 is TGCGCCAGCAGCCAAGAGACCAGGGGCTATGGCTACACCTTC. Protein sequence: CASSQETRGYGYTF.

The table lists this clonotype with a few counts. The CDR3: CASSYYWEETQYF. The CDR3, as DNA: TGTGCCAGCAGTTACTACTGGGAAGAGACCCAGTACTTC. The gene calls are TRBV6-5 and TRBJ2-5; D is unclear. The CDR3 is 13 residues long. Germline V gene sequence: CDR1 MNHEY, CDR2 SVGAGI. Trimming stripped 1 base from V and 3 bases from J, with 6 bases between.

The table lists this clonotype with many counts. CDR3: CASSTGQVYGYTF. The CDR3 nucleotides read TGCGCCAGCAGCACCGGACAGGTCTATGGCTACACCTTC. This chain joins TRBV5-1 and TRBJ1-2, with 7 bases that match TRBD1. CDR3 length equals 13 residues. Germline CDR1 is SGHRS and CDR2 is YFSETQ. The trim removed 4 bases at V and 4 bases at J, leaving 4 bases unmatched.

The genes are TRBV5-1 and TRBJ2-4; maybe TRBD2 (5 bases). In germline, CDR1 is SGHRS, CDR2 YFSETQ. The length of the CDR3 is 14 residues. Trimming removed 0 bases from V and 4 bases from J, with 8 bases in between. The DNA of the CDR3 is TGCGCCAGCAGCTTGGGGACTGTAAAAAACATTCAGTACTTC. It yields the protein CASSLGTVKNIQYF.

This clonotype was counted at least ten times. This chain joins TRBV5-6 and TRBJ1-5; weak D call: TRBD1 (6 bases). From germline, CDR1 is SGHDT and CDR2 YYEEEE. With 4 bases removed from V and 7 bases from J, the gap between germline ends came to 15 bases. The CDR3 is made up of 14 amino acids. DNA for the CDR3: TGTGCCAGCAGCGCCGGGGACATCGGCCAGCCCCAGCATTTT. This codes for CASSAGDIGQPQHF.

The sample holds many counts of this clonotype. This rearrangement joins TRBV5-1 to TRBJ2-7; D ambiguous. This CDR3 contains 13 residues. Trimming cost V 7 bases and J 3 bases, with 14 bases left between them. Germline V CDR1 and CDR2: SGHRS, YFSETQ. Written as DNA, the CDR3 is TGCGCCAGCGGGCCGCAAGGGAACTACGAGCAGTACTTC. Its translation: CASGPQGNYEQYF.

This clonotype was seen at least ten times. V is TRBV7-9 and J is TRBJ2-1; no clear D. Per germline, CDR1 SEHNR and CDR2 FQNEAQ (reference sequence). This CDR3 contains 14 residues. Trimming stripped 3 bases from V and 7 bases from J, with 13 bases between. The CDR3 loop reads CASSFENLMNEQFF. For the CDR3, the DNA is TGTGCCAGCAGCTTCGAAAACCTTATGAATGAGCAGTTCTTC.

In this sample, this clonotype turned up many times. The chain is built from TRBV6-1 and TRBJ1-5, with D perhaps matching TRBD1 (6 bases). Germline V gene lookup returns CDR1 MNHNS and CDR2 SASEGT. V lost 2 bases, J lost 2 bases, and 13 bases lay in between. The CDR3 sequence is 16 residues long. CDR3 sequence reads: CASSERAGEGNQPQHF. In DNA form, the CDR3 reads TGTGCCAGCAGTGAAAGGGCAGGGGAGGGCAATCAGCCCCAGCATTTT.

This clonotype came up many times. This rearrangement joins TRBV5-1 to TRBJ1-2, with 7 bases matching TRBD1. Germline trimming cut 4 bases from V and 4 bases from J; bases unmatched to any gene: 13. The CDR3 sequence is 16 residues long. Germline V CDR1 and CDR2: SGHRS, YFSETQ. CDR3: CASSPRGSDRLYGYTF. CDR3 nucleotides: TGCGCCAGCAGCCCACGGGGTTCGGACAGGCTCTATGGCTACACCTTC.

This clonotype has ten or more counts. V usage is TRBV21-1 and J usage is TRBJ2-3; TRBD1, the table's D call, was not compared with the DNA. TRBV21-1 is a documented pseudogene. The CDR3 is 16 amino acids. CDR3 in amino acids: CAFPVRRRGKTDTQYF. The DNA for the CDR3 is TGTGCCTTCCCCGTCCGTCGGCGGGGGAAAACAGATACGCAGTATTTT.

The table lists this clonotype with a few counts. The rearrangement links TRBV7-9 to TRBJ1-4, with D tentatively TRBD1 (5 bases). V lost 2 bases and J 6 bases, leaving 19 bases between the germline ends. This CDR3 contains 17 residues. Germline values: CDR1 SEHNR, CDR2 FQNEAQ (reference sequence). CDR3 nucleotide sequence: TGTGCCAGCAGCTTACTTACCCCGACCCGGGGGTATGAAAAACTGTTTTTT. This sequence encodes CASSLLTPTRGYEKLFF.

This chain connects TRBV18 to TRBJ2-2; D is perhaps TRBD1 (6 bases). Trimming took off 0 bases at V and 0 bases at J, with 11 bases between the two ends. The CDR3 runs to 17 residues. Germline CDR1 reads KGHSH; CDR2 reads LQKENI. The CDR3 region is CASSPPRWTANTGELFF. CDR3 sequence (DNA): TGTGCCAGCTCACCACCTAGGTGGACAGCGAACACCGGGGAGCTGTTTTTT.

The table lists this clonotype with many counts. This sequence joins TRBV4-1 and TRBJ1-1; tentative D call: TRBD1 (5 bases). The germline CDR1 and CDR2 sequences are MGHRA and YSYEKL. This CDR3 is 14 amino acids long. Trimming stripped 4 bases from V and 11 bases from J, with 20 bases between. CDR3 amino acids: CASSRGTGVLFAFF. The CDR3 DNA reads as TGCGCCAGCAGCCGAGGTACGGGGGTCCTCTTTGCTTTCTTT.

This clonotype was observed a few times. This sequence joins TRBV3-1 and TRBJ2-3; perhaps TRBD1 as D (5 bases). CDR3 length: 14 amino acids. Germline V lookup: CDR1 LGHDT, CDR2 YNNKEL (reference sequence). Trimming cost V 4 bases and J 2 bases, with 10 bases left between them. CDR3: CASSPRQTTDTQYF. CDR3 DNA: TGTGCCAGCAGCCCCAGACAGACCACAGATACGCAGTATTTT.

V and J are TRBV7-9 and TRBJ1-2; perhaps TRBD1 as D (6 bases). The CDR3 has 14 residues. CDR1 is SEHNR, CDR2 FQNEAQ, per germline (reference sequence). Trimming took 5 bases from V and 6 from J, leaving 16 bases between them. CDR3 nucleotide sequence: TGTGCCAGCAGCCCAAATAACAGGGTAAATGGCTACACCTTC. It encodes CASSPNNRVNGYTF.

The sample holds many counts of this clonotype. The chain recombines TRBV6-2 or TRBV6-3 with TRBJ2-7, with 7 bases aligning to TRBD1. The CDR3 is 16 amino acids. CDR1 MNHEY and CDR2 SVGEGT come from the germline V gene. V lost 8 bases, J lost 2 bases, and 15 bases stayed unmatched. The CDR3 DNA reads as TGTGCCAGCTCCCCCCGGTGGCAGGGGGATACCTACGAGCAGTACTTC. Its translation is CASSPRWQGDTYEQYF.

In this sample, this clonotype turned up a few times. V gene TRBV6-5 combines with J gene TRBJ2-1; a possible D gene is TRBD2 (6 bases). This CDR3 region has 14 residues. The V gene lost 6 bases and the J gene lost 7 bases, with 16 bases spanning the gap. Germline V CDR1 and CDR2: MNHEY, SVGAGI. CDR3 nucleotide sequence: TGTGCCAGCAGCGACGGAGGGGCCGAAAATGAGCAGTTCTTC. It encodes CASSDGGAENEQFF.

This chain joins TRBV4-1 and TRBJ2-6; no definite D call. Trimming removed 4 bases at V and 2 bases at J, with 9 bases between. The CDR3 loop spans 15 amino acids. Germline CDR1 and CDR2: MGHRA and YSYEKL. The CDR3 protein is CASSLEAAGANVLTF. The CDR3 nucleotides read TGCGCCAGCAGCCTAGAAGCTGCTGGGGCCAACGTCCTGACTTTC.

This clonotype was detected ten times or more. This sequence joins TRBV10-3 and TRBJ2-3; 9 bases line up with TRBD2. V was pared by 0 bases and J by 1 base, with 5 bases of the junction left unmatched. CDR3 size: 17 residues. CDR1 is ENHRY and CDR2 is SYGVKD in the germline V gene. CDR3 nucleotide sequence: TGTGCCATCAGTGAGTCTCGTAGCGGGGGACGCACAGATACGCAGTATTTT. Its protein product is CAISESRSGGRTDTQYF.

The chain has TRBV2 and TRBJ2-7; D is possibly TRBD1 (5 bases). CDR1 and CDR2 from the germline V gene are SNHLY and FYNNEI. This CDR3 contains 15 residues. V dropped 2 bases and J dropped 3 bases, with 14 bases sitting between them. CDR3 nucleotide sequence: TGTGCCAGCAGTGAACGGCCAGGGTGGCGCTACGAGCAGTACTTC. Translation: CASSERPGWRYEQYF.

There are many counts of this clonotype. The CDR3 nucleotides read TGTGCCAGCAGCTCAGGCCAGAGTTACGAGCAGTACTTC. As protein: CASSSGQSYEQYF. V and J are TRBV14 and TRBJ2-7, with no clear D. The CDR3 consists of 13 residues. Germline assignment: CDR1 SGHDN and CDR2 FVKESK. Trimming cost V 5 bases and J 4 bases, with 12 bases left between them. The variable domain in full, completed from reference TRBV14 and TRBJ2-7, reads EAGVTQFPSHSVIEKGQTVTLRCDPISGHDNLYWYRRVMGKEIKFLLHFVKESKQDESGMPNNRFLAERTGGTYSTLKVQPAELEDSGVYFCASSSGQSYEQYFGPGTRLTVT.

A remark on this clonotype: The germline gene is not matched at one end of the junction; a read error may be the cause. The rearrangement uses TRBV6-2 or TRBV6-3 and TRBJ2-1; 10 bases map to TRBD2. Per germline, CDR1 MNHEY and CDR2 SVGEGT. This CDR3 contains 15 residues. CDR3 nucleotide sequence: TGTGCCGGCAGTTCGACTAGCGGGCTACTCGCCCCGCAGTTCTTC. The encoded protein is CAGSSTSGLLAPQFF.

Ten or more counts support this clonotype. The CDR3 reads CSASGPMGSPLHF. CDR3 sequence (DNA): TGCAGTGCTTCGGGCCCGATGGGTTCACCCCTCCACTTT. The genes are TRBV20-1 and TRBJ1-6, with unresolved D. Trimming cost V 5 bases and J 9 bases, with 14 bases left between them. The CDR3 length is 13 residues. The germline gives CDR1 DFQATT, CDR2 SNEGSKA (reference sequence).

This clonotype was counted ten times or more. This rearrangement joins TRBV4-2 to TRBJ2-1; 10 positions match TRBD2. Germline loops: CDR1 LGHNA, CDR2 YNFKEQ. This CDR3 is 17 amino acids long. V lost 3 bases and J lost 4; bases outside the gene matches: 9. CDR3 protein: CASSQDGSGGAYNEQFF. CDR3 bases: TGTGCCAGCAGCCAGGACGGAAGCGGGGGGGCTTACAATGAGCAGTTCTTC.

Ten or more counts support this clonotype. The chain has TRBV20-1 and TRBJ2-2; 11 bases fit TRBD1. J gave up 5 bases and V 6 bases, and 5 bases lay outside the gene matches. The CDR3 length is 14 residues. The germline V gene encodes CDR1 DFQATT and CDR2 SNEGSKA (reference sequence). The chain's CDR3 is CSAEGQGGTGELFF. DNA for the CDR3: TGCAGTGCCGAGGGACAGGGGGGAACCGGGGAGCTGTTTTTT.

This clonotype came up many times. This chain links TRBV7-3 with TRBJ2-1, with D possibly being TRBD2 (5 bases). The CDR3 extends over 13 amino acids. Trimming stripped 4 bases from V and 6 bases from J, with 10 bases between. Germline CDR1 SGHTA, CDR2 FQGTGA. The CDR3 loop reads CASSSWGVNEQFF. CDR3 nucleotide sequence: TGTGCCAGCAGCTCCTGGGGAGTCAATGAGCAGTTCTTC. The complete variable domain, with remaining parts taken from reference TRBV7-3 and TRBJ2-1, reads GAGVSQTPSNKVTEKGKYVELRCDPISGHTALYWYRQSLGQGPEFLIYFQGTGAADDSGLPNDRFFAVRPEGSVSTLKIQRTERGDSAVYLCASSSWGVNEQFFGPGTRLTVL.

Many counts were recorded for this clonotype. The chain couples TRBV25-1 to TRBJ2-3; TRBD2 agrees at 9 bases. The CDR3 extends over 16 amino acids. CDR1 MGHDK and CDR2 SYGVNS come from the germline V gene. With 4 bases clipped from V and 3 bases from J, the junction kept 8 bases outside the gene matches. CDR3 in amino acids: CASSGGGAIVTDTQYF. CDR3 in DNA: TGTGCCAGCAGTGGCGGGGGGGCGATCGTGACAGATACGCAGTATTTT. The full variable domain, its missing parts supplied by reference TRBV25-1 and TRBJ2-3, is EADIYQTPRYLVIGTGKKITLECSQTMGHDKMYWYQQDPGMELHLIHYSYGVNSTEKGDLSSESTVSRIRTEHFPLTLESARPSHTSQYLCASSGGGAIVTDTQYFGPGTRLTVL.

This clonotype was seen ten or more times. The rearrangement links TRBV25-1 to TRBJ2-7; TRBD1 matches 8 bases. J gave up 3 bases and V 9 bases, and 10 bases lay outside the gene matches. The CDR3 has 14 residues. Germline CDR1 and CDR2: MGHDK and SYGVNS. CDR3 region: CASSPPGGHYEQYF. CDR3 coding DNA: TGTGCCAGTTCCCCTCCAGGGGGCCACTACGAGCAGTACTTC.